The rows below give T cell receptor beta chains drawn from one sample of a study of T cell responses to AZD1222 COVID-19 vaccine. The repertoire was sequenced with immunoSEQ multiplex PCR; TCRdb's copy has only in-frame clones and lacks some. Here the sample spans roughly 140,000 clones, 90% to 95% being singletons. Here the sequenced sample was peripheral blood, taken on day 0 of MenACWY control vaccination. All receptors derive from an adult in good health. Each CDR3 is given with its conserved first and last residue. D genes are given only for firm matches. Not every row has a clone size; where given, it reads once, few, many or a size class.

TRBJ2-3 | . | . | TRBV4-1 | TGCGCCAGCAGCCATAGGGGTGGCGGCACAGATACGCAGTATTTT | CASSHRGGGTDTQYF
TRBJ2-7 | . | . | TRBV10-1 | TGCGCCAGCAGTGAGAATCCGGGAAGCTCCTACGAGCAGTACTTC | CASSENPGSSYEQYF
TRBJ1-1 | . | . | TRBV19 | TGTGCCAGTAGTATATACCGACTGAACACTGAAGCTTTCTTT | CASSIYRLNTEAFF
TRBJ2-5 | . | . | TRBV6-5 | TGTGCCAGCACTCGGAGGGGGGATTCGTGGGAGACCCAGTACTTC | CASTRRGDSWETQYF
TRBJ1-1 | . | . | TRBV12-3/TRBV12-4 | TGTGCCAGCAGTCAGGGGTCTGGGGCTGAAGCTTTCTTT | CASSQGSGAEAFF
TRBJ2-7 | . | TRBD2 | TRBV5-1 | TGCGCCAGCAGCTTGTGGACTAGCGGGTTCAGGAACGAGCAGTACTTC | CASSLWTSGFRNEQYF
TRBJ1-4 | . | . | TRBV19 | TGTGCCAGTAGGTCCAGGGAGGCGGAAAAACTGTTTTTT | CASRSREAEKLFF
TRBJ1-5 | . | . | TRBV6-6 | TGTGCCAGCAGTTCAGGGCAACAGCCCCAGCATTTT | CASSSGQQPQHF
TRBJ2-1 | . | TRBD2 | TRBV6-2/TRBV6-3 | TGTGCCAGCAGTTTTCTAGCGGGGTCCTACAATGAGCAGTTCTTC | CASSFLAGSYNEQFF
TRBJ1-2 | . | . | TRBV6-5 | TGTGCCAGCAGCCCAGGGGACTATGGCTACACCTTC | CASSPGDYGYTF
TRBJ1-2 | . | . | TRBV18 | TGTGCCAGCTCACCGCTGGGCGGCAGGAGTGATGGCTACACCTTC | CASSPLGGRSDGYTF
TRBJ1-2 | . | TRBD1 | TRBV27 | TGTGCCAGCAGTTTATCGCCGGGACAGGGGTGGTATGGCTACACCTTC | CASSLSPGQGWYGYTF
TRBJ1-2 | . | TRBD1 | TRBV9 | TGTGCCAGCAGTGCCCCAGGACAGGGGGCAGGTGGCTACACCTTC | CASSAPGQGAGGYTF
TRBJ2-1 | . | . | TRBV6-6 | TGTGCCAGCATTCCCGGCTTTAAGTTCCCCTACAATGAGCAGTTCTTC | CASIPGFKFPYNEQFF
TRBJ1-5 | . | TRBD1 | TRBV5-8 | TGTGCCAGCAGCTCTGGGGAGGGGGCAAGCAATCAGCCCCAGCATTTT | CASSSGEGASNQPQHF
TRBJ2-1 | . | . | TRBV5-1 | TGCGCCAGCAGCTTGGCCGGGTTAGCGGATTACAATGAGCAGTTCTTC | CASSLAGLADYNEQFF
TRBJ1-5 | . | . | TRBV18 | TGTGCCAGCTCCCCTGGACAGAACAATCAGCCCCAGCATTTT | CASSPGQNNQPQHF
TRBJ1-4 | . | . | TRBV3-1/TRBV3-2 | TGTGCCAGCAGCGCCCTAAGGGAGGAAAAACTGTTTTTT | CASSALREEKLFF
TRBJ2-7 | many | TRBD2 | TRBV7-2 | TGTGCCAGCAGCCCGACTAGCGGGAGGGGGTACGAGCAGTACTTC | CASSPTSGRGYEQYF
TRBJ2-3 | . | . | TRBV3-1/TRBV3-2 | TGTGCCAGCAGCCTTGGGGGGGCATGGGATACGCAGTATTTT | CASSLGGAWDTQYF
TRBJ2-2 | . | . | TRBV2 | TGTGCCAGCAGTGAACGAGGGTTCGGCACCGGGGAGCTGTTTTTT | CASSERGFGTGELFF
TRBJ2-7 | . | . | TRBV5-8 | TGTGCCAGCAGCCCCGGACGGGGAAAGGAGACCTACGAGCAGTACTTC | CASSPGRGKETYEQYF
TRBJ1-1 | . | . | TRBV12-3/TRBV12-4 | TGTGCCAGCAGTCTCGACCGGGACACTGAAGCTTTCTTT | CASSLDRDTEAFF
TRBJ2-3 | . | . | TRBV5-1 | TGCGCCAGCAGCTCGGCAGCGATAGATACGCAGTATTTT | CASSSAAIDTQYF
TRBJ1-1 | . | TRBD1 | TRBV10-2 | TGCGCCAGCAGCTCCAAGACAGGGAAGGGGACTGAAGCTTTCTTT | CASSSKTGKGTEAFF
TRBJ1-4 | . | . | TRBV6-6 | TGTGCCAGCAGCCCCGACTTGGGAAAGACTAATGAAAAACTGTTTTTT | CASSPDLGKTNEKLFF
TRBJ2-1 | . | . | TRBV19 | TGTGCCAGTCGAAACCTCGACAAGGATGAGCAGTTCTTC | CASRNLDKDEQFF
TRBJ1-1 | . | TRBD1 | TRBV5-6 | TGTGCCAGCAGCCACGGGACAGCTGTTGAAGCTTTCTTT | CASSHGTAVEAFF
TRBJ1-1 | . | . | TRBV7-9 | TGTGCCAGCAGCTTACACCTGAACACTGAAGCTTTCTTT | CASSLHLNTEAFF
TRBJ2-1 | few | TRBD2 | TRBV5-1 | TGCGCCAGCAGCTCAAGACTACTAGCGGGAGGAGGCAATGAGCAGTTCTTC | CASSSRLLAGGGNEQFF
TRBJ1-6 | . | . | TRBV11-2 | TGTGCCAGCAGCAGGGGCACCTATAATTCACCCCTCCACTTT | CASSRGTYNSPLHF
TRBJ2-1 | . | . | TRBV10-3 | TGTGCCATCAGCCGGGGGGCCGTGAGCGATGAGCAGTTCTTC | CAISRGAVSDEQFF
TRBJ2-1 | few | . | TRBV9 | TGTGCCAGCAGCGTAGGTCAGGGGACCTACAATGAGCAGTTCTTC | CASSVGQGTYNEQFF
TRBJ2-2 | . | . | TRBV24-1 | TGTGCCACCAGTGATTTCGGAGGGGAGCTGTTTTTT | CATSDFGGELFF
TRBJ2-1 | . | TRBD2 | TRBV27 | TGTGCCAGCACCCCAACACGCATTGCGGGGGGCCATGAGCAGTTCTTC | CASTPTRIAGGHEQFF
TRBJ1-2 | . | . | TRBV10-3 | TGTGCCATCAGAAAGCCCGGGGGACCCGAGGCCACCTTC | CAIRKPGGPEATF